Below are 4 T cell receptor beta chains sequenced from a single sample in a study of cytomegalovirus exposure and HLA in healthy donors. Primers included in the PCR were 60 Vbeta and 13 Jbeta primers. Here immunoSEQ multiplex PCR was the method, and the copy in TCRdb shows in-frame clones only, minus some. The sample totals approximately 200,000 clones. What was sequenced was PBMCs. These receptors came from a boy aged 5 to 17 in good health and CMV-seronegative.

As DNA, the CDR3 is TGTGCCAGCAGCGCTGGGGGCGGCGGGACTAATGAAAAACTGTTTTTT. Encoded protein: CASSAGGGGTNEKLFF. The genes are TRBV9 and TRBJ1-4; weak D call: TRBD1 (6 bases). V lost 3 bases to trimming and J lost 2 bases, with 14 bases between them. Germline lookup yields CDR1 SGDLS and CDR2 YYNGEE. This CDR3 comprises 16 residues.

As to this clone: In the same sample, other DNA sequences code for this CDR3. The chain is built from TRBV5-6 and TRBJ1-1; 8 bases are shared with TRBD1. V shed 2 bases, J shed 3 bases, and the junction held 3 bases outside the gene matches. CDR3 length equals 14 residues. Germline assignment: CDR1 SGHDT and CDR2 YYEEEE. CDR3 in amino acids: CASSLHRGYTEAFF. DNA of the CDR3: TGTGCCAGCAGCTTACACAGGGGGTACACTGAAGCTTTCTTT.

The CDR3, as DNA: TGTGCCAGCAGCGCAGGAGACAGGGGTGAAAAACTGTTTTTT. Amino acids: CASSAGDRGEKLFF. The rearrangement uses TRBV7-9 and TRBJ1-4; 8 bases are shared with TRBD1. In germline, CDR1 is SEHNR, CDR2 FQNEAQ (reference sequence). The CDR3 has 14 amino acids. V shed 5 bases and J 7 bases; nucleotides not matched to a gene: 6.

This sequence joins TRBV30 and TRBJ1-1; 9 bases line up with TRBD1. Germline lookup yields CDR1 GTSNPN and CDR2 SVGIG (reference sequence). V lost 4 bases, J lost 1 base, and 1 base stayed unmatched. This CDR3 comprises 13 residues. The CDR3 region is CAWTDRGNTEAFF. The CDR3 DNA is TGTGCCTGGACGGACAGGGGGAACACTGAAGCTTTCTTT. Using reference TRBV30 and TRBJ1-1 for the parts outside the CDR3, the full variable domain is SQTIHQWPATLVQPVGSPLSLECTVEGTSNPNLYWYRQAAGRGLQLLFYSVGIGQISSEVPQNLSASRPQDRQFILSSKKLLLSDSGFYLCAWTDRGNTEAFFGQGTRLTVV.